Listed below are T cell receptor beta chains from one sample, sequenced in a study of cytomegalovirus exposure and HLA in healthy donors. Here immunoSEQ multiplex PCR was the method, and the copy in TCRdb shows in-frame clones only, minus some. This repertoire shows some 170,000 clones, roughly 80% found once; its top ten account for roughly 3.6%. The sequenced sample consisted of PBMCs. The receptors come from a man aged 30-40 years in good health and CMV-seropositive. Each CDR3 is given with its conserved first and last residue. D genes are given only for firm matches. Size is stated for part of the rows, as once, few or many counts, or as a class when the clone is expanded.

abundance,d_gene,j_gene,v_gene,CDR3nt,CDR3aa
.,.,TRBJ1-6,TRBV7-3,TGTGCCAGCAGCTTAACAGGGGCAGGGAATTCACCCCTCCACTTT,CASSLTGAGNSPLHF
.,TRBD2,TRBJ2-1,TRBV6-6,TGTGCCAGCAGCTCGCGGACTAGCGGGGCGGGGCAGTTCTTC,CASSSRTSGAGQFF
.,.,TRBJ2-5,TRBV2,TGTGCCAGCGTGCAGCAAGAGACCCAGTACTTC,CASVQQETQYF
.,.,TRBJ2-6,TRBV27,TGTGCCAGTCAGGGAGGCTCCTCTGGGGCCAACGTCCTGACTTTC,CASQGGSSGANVLTF
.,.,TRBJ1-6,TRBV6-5,TGTGCCAGCTCCGACTACAGTGGGAATTCACCCCTCCACTTT,CASSDYSGNSPLHF
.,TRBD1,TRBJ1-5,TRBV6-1,TGTGCCAGCAGTCTCCGGACAGGCCCTCAGCCCCAGCATTTT,CASSLRTGPQPQHF
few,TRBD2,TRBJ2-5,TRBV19,TGTGCCAGTAGTGCCGGGACTAGCGGACAAGAGACCCAGTACTTC,CASSAGTSGQETQYF
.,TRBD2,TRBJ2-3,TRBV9,TGTGCCAGCAGCGTTAGCGGGGGGTTGAGTACGCAGTATTTT,CASSVSGGLSTQYF
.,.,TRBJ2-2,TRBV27,TGTGCCAGCAGTTTACAGGGGGAGCTGTTTTTT,CASSLQGELFF
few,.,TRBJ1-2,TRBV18,TGTGCCACCTCGGGCAGTGGGCGATCCTATGGCTACACCTTC,CATSGSGRSYGYTF
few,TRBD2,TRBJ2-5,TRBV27,TGTGCCAGCGGAACTAGCGGGGGGGCCCAAGAGACCCAGTACTTC,CASGTSGGAQETQYF
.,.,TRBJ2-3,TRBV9,TGTGCCAGCAGCGTGAACCGGGTCTTACCCACAGATACGCAGTATTTT,CASSVNRVLPTDTQYF
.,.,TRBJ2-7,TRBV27,TGTGCCAGCAGTTTTCAGGGGGGCTACGAGCAGTACTTC,CASSFQGGYEQYF
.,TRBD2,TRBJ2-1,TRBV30,TGTGCCTGGAGTCCGGAGGGGCGAGCGGGGGCGGGTGAGCAGTTCTTC,CAWSPEGRAGAGEQFF
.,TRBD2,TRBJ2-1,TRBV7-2,TGTGCCAGCAGCGACCTAGCGGGGTTCCTCAATGAGCAGTTCTTC,CASSDLAGFLNEQFF
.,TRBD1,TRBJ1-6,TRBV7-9,TGTGCCAGCAGCCGCTCTGGGGGGACGACAGGGAACTTTAATTCACCCCTCCACTTT,CASSRSGGTTGNFNSPLHF
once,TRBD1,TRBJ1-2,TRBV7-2,TGTGCCAGCAGCCCGGGACAGGGTGGGTTCTATGGCTACACCTTC,CASSPGQGGFYGYTF
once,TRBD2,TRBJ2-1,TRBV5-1,TGCGCCAGCAGCCTAGAAGCGGGGGGTAGGGGCAATGAGCAGTTCTTC,CASSLEAGGRGNEQFF
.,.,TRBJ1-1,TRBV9,TGTGCCAGCAGCGCCCCCCGGGGAGGCTTGAACACTGAAGCTTTCTTT,CASSAPRGGLNTEAFF
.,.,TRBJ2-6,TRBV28,TGTGCCAGCAGTGCAGACAGCTCTGGGGCCAACGTCCTGACTTTC,CASSADSSGANVLTF
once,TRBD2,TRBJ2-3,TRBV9,TGTGCCAGCAGCGTAGCGGGGGGGCTCACAGATACGCAGTATTTT,CASSVAGGLTDTQYF
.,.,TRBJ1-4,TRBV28,TGTGCCAGCAGACCAGAATTGCAGGGAGAAAAACTGTTTTTT,CASRPELQGEKLFF
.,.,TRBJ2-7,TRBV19,TGTGCCAGTAGTAAAGGGGCCTACGAGCAGTACTTC,CASSKGAYEQYF
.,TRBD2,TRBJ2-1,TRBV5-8,TGTGCCAGCAGCTTGGGACTAGCGGGGGGCAATGAGCAGTTCTTC,CASSLGLAGGNEQFF
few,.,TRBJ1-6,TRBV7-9,TGTGCCAGCAGCTTGGACAGCCGATATAATTCACCCCTCCACTTT,CASSLDSRYNSPLHF
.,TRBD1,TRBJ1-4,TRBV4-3,TGCGCCAGCAGCCAAGTTCCCGGACAGGGAAATAATGAAAAACTGTTTTTT,CASSQVPGQGNNEKLFF
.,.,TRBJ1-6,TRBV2,TGTGCCAGCGGGAGGGACTATAATTCACCCCTCCACTTT,CASGRDYNSPLHF
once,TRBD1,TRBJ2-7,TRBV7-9,TGTGCCAGCAGCTGGGGGACAGGGGGGTCCTACGAGCAGTACTTC,CASSWGTGGSYEQYF
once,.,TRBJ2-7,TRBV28,TGTGCCAGCAGTTTAAGCCGGTCGATAAGCTCCTACGAGCAGTACTTC,CASSLSRSISSYEQYF
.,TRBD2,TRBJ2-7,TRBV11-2,TGTGCCAGCAGCGGGTGGACTAGCGGCCACTACGAGCAGTACTTC,CASSGWTSGHYEQYF
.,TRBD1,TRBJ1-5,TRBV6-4,TGTGCCAGCAGTCGGGACAGGGGGCGCGGTCAGCCCCAGCATTTT,CASSRDRGRGQPQHF
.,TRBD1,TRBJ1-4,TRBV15,TGTGCCACCAGCAGAGGACAGGGAGACGCTAATGAAAAACTGTTTTTT,CATSRGQGDANEKLFF
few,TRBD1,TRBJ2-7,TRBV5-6,TGTGCCAGCAGCTGGAGGACAGGGCGCTCCTACGAGCAGTACTTC,CASSWRTGRSYEQYF
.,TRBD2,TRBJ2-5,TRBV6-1,TGTGCCAGCAGTGGTACAGGGACTAGCGCGGAGACCCAGTACTTC,CASSGTGTSAETQYF
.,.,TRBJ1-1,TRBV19,TGTGCCAGTAGTGAACAGGGATGGACTGAAGCTTTCTTT,CASSEQGWTEAFF
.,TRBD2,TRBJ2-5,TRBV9,TGTGCCAGCAGCGTACAGCCGGGACTAGGGGAGACCCAGTACTTC,CASSVQPGLGETQYF
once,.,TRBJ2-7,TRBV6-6,TGTGCCAGCAGACCCCCCGGGACACACTCCTACGAGCAGTACTTC,CASRPPGTHSYEQYF
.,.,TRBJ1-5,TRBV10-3,TGTGCCATCAGCGCAGGGGCCTCCGGGCAGCCCCAGCATTTT,CAISAGASGQPQHF
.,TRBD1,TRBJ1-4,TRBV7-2,TGTGCCAGCAGCCGCAACAGGGGGGTTCGCGAAAAACTGTTTTTT,CASSRNRGVREKLFF
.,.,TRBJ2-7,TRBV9,TGTGCCAGCAGCGTCGACTACTCCTACGAGCAGTACTTC,CASSVDYSYEQYF
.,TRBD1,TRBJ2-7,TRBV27,TGTGCCAGCAGTTCAGGGGGCGGGTACGAGCAGTACTTC,CASSSGGGYEQYF
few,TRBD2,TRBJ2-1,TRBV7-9,TGTGCCAGCAGCTCCCTTGCGGGGGGGAATGAGCAGTTCTTC,CASSSLAGGNEQFF
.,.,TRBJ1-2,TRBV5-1,TGCGCCAGCAGCTTGGAGGTGACAGCTAACTATGGCTACACCTTC,CASSLEVTANYGYTF
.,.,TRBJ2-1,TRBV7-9,TGTGCCAGCAGCTTTCCGAATGAGCAGTTCTTC,CASSFPNEQFF
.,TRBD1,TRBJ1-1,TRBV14,TGTGCCAGCAGCCAAAGACAGGGAGGTGCTTTCTTT,CASSQRQGGAFF